The 24 T cell receptor beta chains below come from one sample, sequenced in a study of shared clonotypes between healthy human individuals. Using immunoSEQ multiplex PCR, the repertoire was profiled, and TCRdb retains in-frame clones only, with some absent. The sample records some 580,000 clones, around 97% being singletons. The sample comprised naive CD4+ T cells sorted from blood. Subset defined: CD45RA+ positively selected. The receptor set was obtained from a woman younger than 45 in good health.

The V gene is TRBV2, the J gene TRBJ2-7; perhaps TRBD2 as D (5 bases). The CDR3 consists of 15 residues. V shed 6 bases and J shed 4 bases, with 19 bases lying between them. Germline V gene data show CDR1 as SNHLY and CDR2 as FYNNEI. CDR3: CASREEAVKVYEQYF. The CDR3 DNA is TGTGCCAGCAGGGAGGAAGCAGTCAAAGTATACGAGCAGTACTTC.

The chain recombines TRBV7-2 with TRBJ2-5; D might be TRBD1 (6 bases). The CDR3 consists of 14 residues. In germline, CDR1 is SGHTA, CDR2 FQGNSA. The V and J ends lost 1 base and 7 bases respectively, with 13 bases between them. CDR3 sequence: CASSLVGPQGTQYF. The CDR3 DNA is TGTGCCAGCAGCTTAGTAGGCCCACAGGGGACCCAGTACTTC.

The rearrangement links TRBV21-1 to TRBJ1-5. TRBV21-1 is recorded as a pseudogene. The CDR3 runs to 13 residues. DNA of the CDR3: TGTGCCAGCTGCAAAGTATTCGACGGGCCCCAGCATTTT. It codes for CASCKVFDGPQHF.

The sample holds one count of this clone. CDR3: CATGQGNSLEAFF. For the CDR3, the DNA is TGTGCCACCGGACAGGGCAATTCCCTTGAAGCTTTCTTT. The gene calls are TRBV15 and TRBJ1-1; 8 bases align to TRBD1. J lost 7 bases, V lost 8 bases, and 9 bases had no gene match. CDR1 is LNHNV, CDR2 YYDKDF, per germline (reference sequence). The CDR3 length is 13 residues.

The chain links TRBV28 to TRBJ2-5; TRBD2 is a possible D gene (6 bases). CDR3 length: 18 amino acids. Germline CDR1 reads MDHEN; CDR2 reads SYDVKM. Trimming left V 3 bases short and J 5 bases short, with 25 bases between. The CDR3 region has the DNA TGTGCCAGCAGTTTCGGTCGGGCTGCGGGAACCGGAGGGGAGACCCAGTACTTC. This encodes CASSFGRAAGTGGETQYF. The full variable domain, with the rest looked up from reference TRBV28 and TRBJ2-5, is DVKVTQSSRYLVKRTGEKVFLECVQDMDHENMFWYRQDPGLGLRLIYFSYDVKMKEKGDIPEGYSVSREKKERFSLILESASTNQTSMYLCASSFGRAAGTGGETQYFGPGTRLLVL.

This sequence joins TRBV29-1 and TRBJ2-2, with D tentatively TRBD2 (6 bases). The germline CDR1 and CDR2 sequences are SQVTM and ANQGSEA. This CDR3 is built from 11 residues. V was trimmed by 6 bases and J by 4 bases, leaving 6 bases between them. CDR3 sequence: CSVGGTGELFF. The CDR3 coding sequence is TGCAGCGTGGGGGGCACCGGGGAGCTGTTTTTT.

The CDR3, as DNA: TGTGCCAGCAGCTCTACAGGGAAAGGGTCTACCTACGAGCAGTACTTC. This sequence encodes CASSSTGKGSTYEQYF. The chain joins TRBV7-8 to TRBJ2-7; weak D call: TRBD1 (6 bases). The CDR3 has 16 amino acids. Germline assignment: CDR1 SGHVS and CDR2 FQNEAQ. The V end was cut by 4 bases, the J end by 2 bases, with 18 bases between.

The V gene is TRBV29-1, the J gene TRBJ1-4; the D gene is possibly TRBD1 (5 bases). This CDR3 contains 13 residues. V lost 2 bases and J 8 bases, leaving 12 bases between the germline ends. Germline CDR1 and CDR2: SQVTM and ANQGSEA. As DNA, the CDR3 is TGCAGCGTTGAATTACGGGAGGGGGAAAAACTGTTTTTT. Translating gives CSVELREGEKLFF.

The chain combines TRBV5-1 with TRBJ1-2; D perhaps matches TRBD1 (6 bases). Trimming removed 4 bases from V and 4 bases from J, with 14 bases in between. The CDR3 covers 14 residues. Germline CDR1 and CDR2: SGHRS and YFSETQ. The CDR3 coding sequence is TGCGCCAGCAGCCCGACAGGTCCCCCCTATGGCTACACCTTC. Translation gives CASSPTGPPYGYTF. The whole variable domain, remainder taken from reference TRBV5-1 and TRBJ1-2, is KAGVTQTPRYLIKTRGQQVTLSCSPISGHRSVSWYQQTPGQGLQFLFEYFSETQRNKGNFPGRFSGRQFSNSRSEMNVSTLELGDSALYLCASSPTGPPYGYTFGSGTRLTVV.

V is TRBV6-4 and J is TRBJ2-1; possibly TRBD1 for D (5 bases). Germline V CDR1 and CDR2: MRHNA, SNTAGT. The V gene lost 6 bases and the J gene lost 2 bases, with 14 bases spanning the gap. The CDR3 sequence is 15 residues long. CDR3 coding DNA: TGTGCCAGCAGCGTGGGGCCAGTTACCTACAATGAGCAGTTCTTC. Encoded protein: CASSVGPVTYNEQFF.

The rearrangement links TRBV5-1 to TRBJ2-1; 7 bases are a match to TRBD1. CDR1 SGHRS and CDR2 YFSETQ come from the germline V gene. After removal of 3 bases from V and 9 bases from J, the junction contained 12 bases not matched to a gene. The CDR3 contains 15 residues. CDR3 bases: TGCGCCAGCAGCTACAGACAGGGCCGGCGGGTTGAGCAGTTCTTC. It is translated as CASSYRQGRRVEQFF.

This clone showed up just once. V usage is TRBV28 and J usage is TRBJ2-1, with 10 positions matching TRBD2. The ends lost 2 bases at V and 8 bases at J; junction bases unmatched: 6. This CDR3 contains 15 residues. CDR1 MDHEN and CDR2 SYDVKM come from the germline V gene. The CDR3 reads CASSLEGLALDEQFF. Written as DNA, the CDR3 is TGTGCCAGCAGTTTAGAGGGACTAGCGTTGGATGAGCAGTTCTTC. The full variable domain, in which reference TRBV28 and TRBJ2-1 provide the parts outside the CDR3, is DVKVTQSSRYLVKRTGEKVFLECVQDMDHENMFWYRQDPGLGLRLIYFSYDVKMKEKGDIPEGYSVSREKKERFSLILESASTNQTSMYLCASSLEGLALDEQFFGPGTRLTVL.

CDR3 DNA sequence: TGCAGCGTTAGATGGGGCAGCAATCAGCCCCAGCATTTT. It encodes CSVRWGSNQPQHF. The chain uses TRBV29-1 and TRBJ1-5; D might be TRBD1 (5 bases). The CDR3 totals 13 residues. Between the trimmed V and J ends, which lost 5 bases and 1 base, there was a span of 9 bases. Germline V lookup: CDR1 SQVTM, CDR2 ANQGSEA.

The V call is TRBV11-2, the J call TRBJ2-1, with 9 bases identical to TRBD1. The ends lost 5 bases at V and 7 bases at J; junction bases unmatched: 9. Germline V gene lookup returns CDR1 SGHAT and CDR2 FQNNGV. The CDR3 spans 15 residues. CDR3 in DNA: TGTGCCAGCAGCCCTAAGGACAGGGGATTAAATGAGCAGTTCTTC. Residues: CASSPKDRGLNEQFF.

The chain links TRBV19 to TRBJ2-7; 11 bases match TRBD1. Trimming cost V 5 bases and J 3 bases; bases outside gene matches: 3. The CDR3 covers 14 residues. The germline gives CDR1 LNHDA, CDR2 SQIVND (reference sequence). The DNA for the CDR3 is TGTGCCAGTAGTGACGGGACAGGGGGCTACGAGCAGTACTTC. The encoded protein is CASSDGTGGYEQYF.

V is TRBV19 and J is TRBJ1-5, with a possible D match to TRBD1 (6 bases). Germline V CDR1 and CDR2: LNHDA, SQIVND (reference sequence). This CDR3 is built from 14 residues. The V end was cut by 5 bases, the J end by 2 bases, with 10 bases between. CDR3 region: CASSGGGGNQPQHF. The CDR3 DNA sequence: TGTGCCAGTAGTGGGGGCGGAGGCAATCAGCCCCAGCATTTT.

The V and J genes are TRBV28 and TRBJ1-2; 8 bases are a match to TRBD1. The CDR3 runs to 15 residues. CDR1 and CDR2 (germline): MDHEN, SYDVKM. V was clipped by 3 bases and J by 6 bases; unmatched bases: 9. The CDR3 bases are TGTGCCAGCAGTTTGTGGGCAGGGGGCGTGAATGGCTACACCTTC. It encodes CASSLWAGGVNGYTF.

V is TRBV7-7 and J is TRBJ2-7; D unclear. Germline V lookup: CDR1 SSHAT, CDR2 FNYEAQ (reference sequence). V gave up 4 bases and J gave up 3 bases, with 16 bases separating them. This CDR3 has 15 residues. CDR3 residues: CASSWMSASLYEQYF. The CDR3 DNA sequence: TGTGCCAGCAGCTGGATGAGTGCGAGTCTCTACGAGCAGTACTTC.

The rearrangement links TRBV18 to TRBJ2-7; no definite D call. The CDR3 has 13 amino acids. The germline V and J ends were trimmed by 5 bases and 3 bases, with 11 bases remaining between them. The germline gives CDR1 KGHSH, CDR2 LQKENI. The CDR3 loop reads CASSNGEDYEQYF. Here the CDR3 DNA reads TGTGCCAGCTCAAACGGAGAGGACTACGAGCAGTACTTC.

The V call is TRBV28, the J call TRBJ1-1; D may be TRBD1 (6 bases). The germline CDR1 and CDR2 sequences are MDHEN and SYDVKM. The V end lost 4 bases, the J end lost 4 bases, and 16 bases lay between the germline ends. The CDR3 loop spans 15 amino acids. The CDR3 spells CASSSTDSWGTEAFF. CDR3 sequence (DNA): TGTGCCAGCAGTTCAACGGACAGCTGGGGCACTGAAGCTTTCTTT.

V is TRBV6-4 and J is TRBJ1-5; D gene unclear. Germline V gene data show CDR1 as MRHNA and CDR2 as SNTAGT. The CDR3 extends over 13 amino acids. Trimming shortened V by 3 bases and J by 4 bases, and 7 bases separated the two germline ends. CDR3 residues: CASSERENQPQHF. The CDR3 DNA follows: TGTGCCAGCAGTGAAAGGGAGAATCAGCCCCAGCATTTT.

V gene TRBV6-6 combines with J gene TRBJ1-2; D remains unclear. The germline V gene encodes CDR1 MNHNY and CDR2 SVGAGI (reference sequence). V shed 5 bases and J shed 4 bases, with 11 bases lying between them. This CDR3 spans 13 amino acids. The CDR3 bases are TGTGCCAGCAGTCCCGGCCTCGCCTATGGCTACACCTTC. It yields the protein CASSPGLAYGYTF.

The chain has TRBV30 and TRBJ2-5; TRBD1 is a possible D gene (5 bases). Trimming cost V 0 bases and J 2 bases, with 10 bases left between them. Germline V gives CDR1 GTSNPN, CDR2 SVGIG (reference sequence). The CDR3 spans 14 residues. The CDR3 is CAWSVRQGQETQYF. For the CDR3, the DNA is TGTGCCTGGAGTGTACGTCAGGGACAAGAGACCCAGTACTTC.

CDR3 residues: CASSPGGRQGGELFF. CDR3 sequence (DNA): TGTGCCAGCAGCCCCGGGGGGAGACAGGGCGGGGAGCTGTTTTTT. The V and J genes are TRBV7-2 and TRBJ2-2, with D perhaps being TRBD1 or TRBD2 (7 bases each). Trimming took off 5 bases at V and 7 bases at J, with 17 bases between the two ends. CDR3 length equals 15 residues. Germline lookup yields CDR1 SGHTA and CDR2 FQGNSA.